These T cell receptor beta chains were read from a single sample in a study of tissue T cells after allogeneic stem cell transplantation. Sequencing used immunoSEQ multiplex PCR; TCRdb keeps in-frame clones, though not all of them. The sample contains about 26,000 clones, about 90% of which appear only once. Sequencing used blood, obtained before transplantation. Source of these receptors: a male donor at least 60 years old who later had graft-versus-host disease after an allogeneic stem cell transplant. CDR3s leave out the opening cysteine and the closing phenylalanine or tryptophan.

j_call cdr3_length v_call cdr3_aa
TRBJ2-1 14 TRBV11-3 ASSFGGLAGVDEQF
TRBJ2-3 13 TRBV4-2 ASSQAVPGTDTQY
TRBJ2-1 10 TRBV10-3 AISVDNNEQF
TRBJ2-7 12 TRBV5-4 ASSPPGRDHEQY
TRBJ2-5 12 TRBV6-1 ASSEYNMVETQY
TRBJ1-6 16 TRBV30 AWSDPLSGQGTGSPLH
TRBJ2-5 13 TRBV19 ASKRKGARIETQY
TRBJ2-2 12 TRBV11-3 ASSPGTGTGELF
TRBJ2-1 15 TRBV9 ASSVAHDPISYNEQF
TRBJ2-2 12 TRBV19 ASNRQGNTGELF
TRBJ1-3 14 TRBV7-6 ASSLADSGTGNTIY
TRBJ2-3 15 TRBV14 ASSQQGLAGVRDTQY
TRBJ1-1 11 TRBV12-3/TRBV12-4 ARRNTGGGEAF
TRBJ1-1 12 TRBV5-1 ASSRQGGNTEAF
TRBJ2-5 12 TRBV7-3 ASSLTEGAETQY
TRBJ1-4 14 TRBV4-1 ASSQQGRRDKEILF
TRBJ1-2 12 TRBV15 ATSRDLTDYGYT
TRBJ2-7 11 TRBV2 ASSLGLAGRQY
TRBJ2-1 12 TRBV2 ASRGGTWGPEQF
TRBJ2-7 13 TRBV4-1 ASSQERWAPGEQY
TRBJ1-2 13 TRBV5-1 ASSLGTGGNYGYT
TRBJ2-2 12 TRBV6-4 ASRRQGDTGELF
TRBJ2-7 13 TRBV7-2 ASSFTRRGGYEQY
TRBJ1-2 13 TRBV5-1 ASSLGGDINYGYT
TRBJ1-6 15 TRBV5-1 ASSLTGGLSNNSPLH
TRBJ1-6 16 TRBV18 ASSPAGTGGQYNSPLH
TRBJ2-7 10 TRBV9 ASSRGAYEQY
TRBJ1-5 12 TRBV5-5 ASSGVGGSQPQH
TRBJ1-4 13 TRBV7-9 ASSREAVPNEKLF
TRBJ1-2 13 TRBV5-1 ASRPTRTGSNGYT
TRBJ1-5 12 TRBV20-1 SASQVVGNQPQH
TRBJ1-5 12 TRBV2 ASSGGTTNWPQH
TRBJ2-7 13 TRBV5-8 ASSLRTLLAYEQY
TRBJ1-3 19 TRBV3-1/TRBV3-2 ASSPFHSIGTGASSGNTIY
TRBJ1-5 19 TRBV28 ASWGRTGGPSRVFSNQPQH
TRBJ2-1 12 TRBV7-8 ASSFGRLYNEQF
TRBJ1-2 12 TRBV28 ASSLGAGNYGYT
TRBJ2-1 12 TRBV6-5 ASSPGLTYNEQF
TRBJ1-1 11 TRBV5-1 ASSSGFGTEAF
TRBJ1-1 11 TRBV6-7 ASSIGRGFEAF
TRBJ2-4 11 TRBV29-1 SVEPTWVNIQY
TRBJ2-1 13 TRBV7-9 ASSLQGASVHEQF
TRBJ2-5 14 TRBV19 ASSISAGANQETQY
TRBJ2-7 14 TRBV9 ASSVGRGDTSYEQY
TRBJ2-7 13 TRBV3-1/TRBV3-2 ASSFARGAAYEQY
TRBJ1-1 12 TRBV25-1 ASREVGRDTEAF
TRBJ1-2 14 TRBV28 ASSPPPGQGDYGYT
TRBJ2-3 14 TRBV7-2 ASSYFRGQGTDTQY
TRBJ1-2 9 TRBV24-1 ATSSGYGYT
TRBJ1-1 12 TRBV29-1 SGQLQGFGTEAF
TRBJ1-1 12 TRBV7-2 ASSWAGQGTEAF